This is a list of T cell receptor beta chains from one sample in a study of T cells in Graves' hyperthyroidism and ophthalmopathy. TCRdb itself ran the multiplex PCR reads through MiXCR, one entry per CDR3 protein. The table has 400,000 to 500,000 distinct CDR3 sequences, roughly 13% seen once; the top ten hold about 5%. The material sequenced was blood. The receptor set was obtained from a woman aged 18 to 35 with Graves' hyperthyroidism. The CDR3 runs from the conserved cysteine through the conserved F or W. The D gene is left open where the match is weak. Expanded clones get a size class; other rows say once, few or many, or leave the size out.

TRBJ1-2,NA,TRBV12-3/TRBV12-4,TRBD1,TGTGCCAGCAGAAACGGGACAGACTATGGCTACACCTTC,CASRNGTDYGYTF
TRBJ2-7,many,TRBV20-1,NA,TGCAGTGCTAGAGTTGTCCGGGGGTCCTACGAGCAGTACTTC,CSARVVRGSYEQYF
TRBJ2-3,many,TRBV5-4,TRBD1,TGTGCCAGCAGCTCGTGGGACAGTCGGTTAGGTTATACGCAGTATTTT,CASSSWDSRLGYTQYF
TRBJ1-5,many,TRBV5-1,NA,TGCGCCAGCAGCCTGGGGTCCGAGGGAGGCTACGGCCAGCCCCAGCATTTT,CASSLGSEGGYGQPQHF
TRBJ1-1,NA,TRBV12-3/TRBV12-4,NA,TGTGCCAGCAGTTTTCGGGGGCAGATGAACACTGAAGCTTTCTTT,CASSFRGQMNTEAFF
TRBJ2-1,NA,TRBV9,NA,TGTGCCAGCAGCCCTAGTGGGGGAGTGGAATACAATGAGCAGTTCTTC,CASSPSGGVEYNEQFF
TRBJ2-3,many,TRBV7-8,TRBD1,TGTGCCAGCAGCCCCGGGACAGGGGAAGTGGCAGATACGCAGTATTTT,CASSPGTGEVADTQYF
TRBJ2-5,many,TRBV9,TRBD1,TGTGCCAGCAGCCACAGGGGGTACTCCCAAGAGACCCAGTACTTC,CASSHRGYSQETQYF
TRBJ2-1,NA,TRBV9,NA,TGTGCCATTCAGACGCTCGGGCCGTCCCACTCCTACAATGAGCAGTTCTTC,CAIQTLGPSHSYNEQFF
TRBJ1-2,many,TRBV28,TRBD1,TGTGCCAGCAGTCTTCAGGGGGCGTATGGCTACACCTTC,CASSLQGAYGYTF
TRBJ2-7,many,TRBV11-2,NA,TGTGCCAGCAGCTTAGATGTGCGTGGGCCTTACGAGCAGTACTTC,CASSLDVRGPYEQYF
TRBJ1-4,many,TRBV5-6,NA,TGTGCCAGCAGCTTCGGGGCTGAGGGAAATGAAAAACTGTTTTTT,CASSFGAEGNEKLFF
TRBJ2-2,NA,TRBV7-9,TRBD2,TGTGCCAGCAGCTTTCCGACTAGCGGGAGGGCGGGGACCGGGGAGCTGTTTTTT,CASSFPTSGRAGTGELFF
TRBJ2-1,many,TRBV29-1,TRBD2,TGCAGCGGGGGCGGGACTAGCGGGACCCACCTCTACAATGAGCAGTTCTTC,CSGGGTSGTHLYNEQFF
TRBJ2-1,NA,TRBV20-1,TRBD2,TGCAGTGCTTTATTTCTAGCGGGGGCTGGGAATGAGCAGTTCTTC,CSALFLAGAGNEQFF
TRBJ2-1,few,TRBV28,TRBD2,TGTGCCAGCAGTAAGAGGACTAGCGGGAGATACAATGAGCAGTTCTTC,CASSKRTSGRYNEQFF
TRBJ1-1,many,TRBV20-1,NA,TGCAGTGCTAGAGATCTGGCCGGGAACACTGAAGCTTTCTTT,CSARDLAGNTEAFF
TRBJ1-2,many,TRBV28,TRBD1,TGTGCCAGCACCCTACAGGGGGCTTACTATGGCTACACCTTC,CASTLQGAYYGYTF
TRBJ2-7,few,TRBV19,NA,TGTGCCAGTAGTAAACCTCGCGGCAGAACCTACGAGCAGTACTTC,CASSKPRGRTYEQYF
TRBJ1-1,many,TRBV18,NA,TGTGCCAGCAGCCCAGGCACTGAAGCTTTCTTT,CASSPGTEAFF
TRBJ2-5,many,TRBV6-6,TRBD2,TGTGCCAGCAGTTACCCAGGACTAGCGGGAGGGCTCGGGCAAGAGACCCAGTACTTC,CASSYPGLAGGLGQETQYF
TRBJ1-5,few,TRBV7-8,TRBD1,TGTGCCAGCAGCTCTACAGGGGTTCAGCCCCAGCATTTT,CASSSTGVQPQHF
TRBJ2-3,many,TRBV28,TRBD1,TGTGCCAGCACCTCCACAGGGGGCGCAGATACGCAGTATTTT,CASTSTGGADTQYF
TRBJ2-4,many,TRBV7-2,NA,TGTGCCAGCAGCTTAGATAGGACAGCCAAAAACATTCAGTACTTC,CASSLDRTAKNIQYF
TRBJ2-7,many,TRBV12-3/TRBV12-4,NA,TGTGCCAGCAACCTTCCGGGACACTACGAGCAGTACTTC,CASNLPGHYEQYF
TRBJ2-3,many,TRBV7-9,TRBD1,TGTGCCAGCAGCCCGGGGAAGCGACAGGGGGCGGCTCAGATCGTAGATACGCAGTATTTT,CASSPGKRQGAAQIVDTQYF
TRBJ2-4,few,TRBV18,NA,TGTGCCAGCTCACCACGGGGGGCCAAAAACATTCAGTACTTC,CASSPRGAKNIQYF
TRBJ1-1,many,TRBV18,NA,TGTGCCAGCTCACCCACATCCATGACTGAAGCTTTCTTT,CASSPTSMTEAFF
TRBJ2-5,many,TRBV28,NA,TGTGCCAGCAGTTTCGTACTAGCAGCCCAAGAGACCCAGTACTTC,CASSFVLAAQETQYF
TRBJ2-1,NA,TRBV19,TRBD1,TGTGCCAGTAGTATAGACTTTCGACAGGGGGCTGTCCTCTATGAGCAGTTCTTC,CASSIDFRQGAVLYEQFF
TRBJ1-2,few,TRBV19,NA,TGTGCCAGTAGTCGATCAGACGCTAACTATGGCTACACCTTC,CASSRSDANYGYTF
TRBJ2-5,NA,TRBV6-1,NA,TGTGCCAGCAGTGAAGGCTGGGAGACCCAGTACTTC,CASSEGWETQYF
TRBJ2-3,few,TRBV5-1,NA,TGCGCCAGCAGCTCTATGACAGGATCTAGCACAGATACGCAGTATTTT,CASSSMTGSSTDTQYF
TRBJ2-2,NA,TRBV20-1,NA,TGCAGTGCTAGAGATTCCCTAAAACTTACCGGGGAGCTGTTTTTT,CSARDSLKLTGELFF
TRBJ1-1,few,TRBV29-1,TRBD1,TGCAGCGTTGAAATTCGAATGTCCGGGACAGGGAAAGCTTTCTTT,CSVEIRMSGTGKAFF
TRBJ2-3,many,TRBV28,NA,TGTGCCAGCAGCATCGAAGGGCAGGGTCGCACAGATACGCAGTATTTT,CASSIEGQGRTDTQYF
TRBJ1-2,many,TRBV20-1,TRBD1,TGCAGTGCTAGAGATCGGGACAGCCGTTCCGACTATGGCTACACCTTC,CSARDRDSRSDYGYTF
TRBJ2-3,NA,TRBV4-1,TRBD2,TGCGCCAGCAGCCAACCGAGGCAGAAACTAGCGGGAGCAGATACGCAGTATTTT,CASSQPRQKLAGADTQYF
TRBJ1-1,many,TRBV18,NA,TGTGCCAGCTCACCACAGGGCTGGGACACTGAAGCTTTCTTT,CASSPQGWDTEAFF
TRBJ1-5,many,TRBV30,NA,TGTGCCTGGAGTGTAGGGATTGGCAATCAGCCCCAGCATTTT,CAWSVGIGNQPQHF
TRBJ2-3,few,TRBV12-3/TRBV12-4,NA,TGTGCCAGCACCCCGACTTTGTACCGCACAGATACGCAGTATTTT,CASTPTLYRTDTQYF
TRBJ2-1,many,TRBV20-1,NA,TGCAGTGCCATAACAGGGAGCTCCTACAATGAGCAGTTCTTC,CSAITGSSYNEQFF
TRBJ2-3,many,TRBV27,NA,TGTGCCAGCAGTTTGATATCAGTCGGCACAGATACGCAGTATTTT,CASSLISVGTDTQYF
TRBJ1-3,NA,TRBV28,TRBD1,TGTGCCAGCAACAAGGACAGGGCTGGAAACACCATATATTTT,CASNKDRAGNTIYF
TRBJ2-5,many,TRBV10-3,NA,TGTGCCATCAGTGGGTGGCGCCAAGAGACCCAGTACTTC,CAISGWRQETQYF
TRBJ1-3,few,TRBV7-2,NA,TGTGCCAGCAGCTTAGATTGGGGCACTATGAACACCATATATTTT,CASSLDWGTMNTIYF
TRBJ2-7,many,TRBV6-1,NA,TGTGCCAGCAGTGAAACTCGCTACGAGCAGTACTTC,CASSETRYEQYF
TRBJ1-5,many,TRBV6-2/TRBV6-3,NA,TGTGCCAGCAGTTACTCGGGTGCTAGCAATCAGCCCCAGCATTTT,CASSYSGASNQPQHF
TRBJ2-4,few,TRBV30,NA,TGTGCCTGGGACGTCGGGCGACAGAAGATTCAGTACTTC,CAWDVGRQKIQYF
TRBJ2-2,few,TRBV7-9,NA,TGTGCCAGCAGCTTAAACCTTACGAACACCGGGGAGCTGTTTTTT,CASSLNLTNTGELFF
TRBJ1-2,many,TRBV28,TRBD1,TGTGCCAGCACCCCCGGACAGGGGTTCTATGGCTACACCTTC,CASTPGQGFYGYTF
TRBJ1-5,NA,TRBV7-2,NA,TGTGCCAGCAGCCCGGGGCCAGGAGGTCATCAGCCCCAGCATTTT,CASSPGPGGHQPQHF
TRBJ2-5,many,TRBV20-1,NA,TGCAGTGCTCACCAAGAGACCCAGTACTTC,CSAHQETQYF
TRBJ1-6,many,TRBV18,NA,TGTGCCAGCTCACCCTCCTTAATTGAGGGTTCTTCACCCCTCCACTTT,CASSPSLIEGSSPLHF
TRBJ2-3,once,TRBV27,TRBD2,TGTGCCAGCAGCTCGGGACTAGCGGGAGTCATCACAGATACGCAGTATTTT,CASSSGLAGVITDTQYF
TRBJ1-1,many,TRBV28,NA,TGTGCCAGCAGATGGACCGAAACTGAAGCTTTCTTT,CASRWTETEAFF
TRBJ1-5,many,TRBV10-1,NA,TGCGCCAGCAGCGCTATACGGAGTAGCAATCAGCCCCAGCATTTT,CASSAIRSSNQPQHF
TRBJ1-3,NA,TRBV5-6,TRBD1,TGTGCCAGCAGCTTGGGTATCGCAGGGGGTCACTCTGGAAACACCATATATTTT,CASSLGIAGGHSGNTIYF
TRBJ2-3,many,TRBV12-3/TRBV12-4,NA,TGTGCCAGCAGGCGGGCCGACGCGGGGGATACGCAGTATTTT,CASRRADAGDTQYF
TRBJ2-1,many,TRBV20-1,TRBD2,TGCAGTGCTAAGGACGGGAGGGACTACAATGAGCAGTTCTTC,CSAKDGRDYNEQFF